The entry that follows covers one T cell receptor (beta chain) sequence. As yet, its antigen is unknown. This record belongs to a study of T cell responses to AZD1222 COVID-19 vaccine. Study findings and constraints: Spike-specific TCRs gained breadth and depth after people received two AZD1222 doses. Females outnumbered males among donors, who were mostly white British; clonal diversity was possibly underestimated. Researchers took repertoire samples only after the peak T cell response had come.

Sequencing used immunoSEQ multiplex PCR; TCRdb keeps in-frame clones, though not all of them. The sample records under 150,000 clones, 85% to 90% being singletons. Trimming stripped 5 bases from V and 4 bases from J, with 17 bases between. CDR1 and CDR2 (germline): SEHNR, FQNEAQ (reference sequence). The CDR3 covers 16 residues. This clonotype was obtained from an adult who received the AZD1222 COVID-19 vaccine. The V gene is TRBV7-9, the J gene TRBJ2-2; D uncertain. Sample: peripheral blood, taken 28 days after the second AZD1222 dose. CDR3 sequence (DNA): TGTGCCAGCAGCCCCAGCTCGGCAGTAGCCACCGGGGAGCTGTTTTTT. This gives the protein CASSPSSAVATGELFF.